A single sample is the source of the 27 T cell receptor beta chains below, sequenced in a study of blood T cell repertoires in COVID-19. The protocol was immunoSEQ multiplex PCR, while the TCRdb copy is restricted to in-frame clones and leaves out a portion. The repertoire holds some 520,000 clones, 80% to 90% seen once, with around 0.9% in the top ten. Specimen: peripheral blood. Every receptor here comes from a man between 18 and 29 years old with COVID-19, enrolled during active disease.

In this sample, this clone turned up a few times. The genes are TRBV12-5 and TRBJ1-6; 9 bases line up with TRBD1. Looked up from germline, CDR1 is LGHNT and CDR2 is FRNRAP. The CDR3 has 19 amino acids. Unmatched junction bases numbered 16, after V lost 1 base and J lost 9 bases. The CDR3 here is CASGLAYGTGHPRGSPLHF. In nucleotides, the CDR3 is TGTGCTAGTGGTTTGGCTTACGGGACAGGGCACCCTAGGGGTTCACCCCTCCACTTT.

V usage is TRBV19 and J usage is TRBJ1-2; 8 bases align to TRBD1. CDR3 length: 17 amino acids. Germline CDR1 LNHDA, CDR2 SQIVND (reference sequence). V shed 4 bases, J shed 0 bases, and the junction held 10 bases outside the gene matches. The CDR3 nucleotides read TGTGCCAGTAGTACTCCCGGGACAGGTTATTCTAACTATGGCTACACCTTC. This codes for CASSTPGTGYSNYGYTF. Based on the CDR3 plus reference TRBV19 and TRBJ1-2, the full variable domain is DGGITQSPKYLFRKEGQNVTLSCEQNLNHDAMYWYRQDPGQGLRLIYYSQIVNDFQKGDIAEGYSVSREKKESFPLTVTSAQKNPTAFYLCASSTPGTGYSNYGYTFGSGTRLTVV.

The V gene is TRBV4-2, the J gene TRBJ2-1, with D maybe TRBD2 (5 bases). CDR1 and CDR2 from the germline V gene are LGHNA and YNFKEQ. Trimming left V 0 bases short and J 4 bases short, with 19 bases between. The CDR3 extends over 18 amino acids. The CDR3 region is CASSQDRLRVAGYNEQFF. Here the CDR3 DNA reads TGTGCCAGCAGCCAAGATCGGCTACGGGTGGCGGGTTACAATGAGCAGTTCTTC.

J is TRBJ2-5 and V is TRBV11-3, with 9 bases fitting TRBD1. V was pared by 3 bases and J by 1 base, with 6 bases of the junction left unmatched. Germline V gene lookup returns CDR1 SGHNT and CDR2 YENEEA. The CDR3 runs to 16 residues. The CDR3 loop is CASSFARGQGQETQYF. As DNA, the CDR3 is TGTGCCAGCAGCTTCGCCCGGGGACAGGGCCAAGAGACCCAGTACTTC.

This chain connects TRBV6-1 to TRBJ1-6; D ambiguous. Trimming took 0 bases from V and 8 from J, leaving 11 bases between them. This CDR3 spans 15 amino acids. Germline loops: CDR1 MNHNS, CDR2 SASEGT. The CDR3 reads CASSEAATGYSPLHF. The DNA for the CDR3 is TGTGCCAGCAGTGAAGCTGCGACGGGATATTCACCCCTCCACTTT.

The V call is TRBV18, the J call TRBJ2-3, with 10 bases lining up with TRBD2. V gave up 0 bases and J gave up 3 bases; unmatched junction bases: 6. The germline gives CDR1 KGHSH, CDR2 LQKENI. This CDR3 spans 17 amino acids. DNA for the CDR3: TGTGCCAGCTCACCACCCCGGACTAGCGGAGAGACAGATACGCAGTATTTT. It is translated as CASSPPRTSGETDTQYF.

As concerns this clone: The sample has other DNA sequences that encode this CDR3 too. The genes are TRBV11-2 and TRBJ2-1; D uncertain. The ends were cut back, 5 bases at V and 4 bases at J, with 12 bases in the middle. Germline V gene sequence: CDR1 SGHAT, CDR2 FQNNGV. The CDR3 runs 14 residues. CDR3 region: CASSLAGSYNEQFF. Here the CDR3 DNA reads TGTGCCAGCAGCCTTGCCGGGTCATACAATGAGCAGTTCTTC.

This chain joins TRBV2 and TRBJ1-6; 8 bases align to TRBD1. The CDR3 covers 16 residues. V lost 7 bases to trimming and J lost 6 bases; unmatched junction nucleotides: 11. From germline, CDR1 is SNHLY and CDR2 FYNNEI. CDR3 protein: CASMPPGGFFNSPLHF. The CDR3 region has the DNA TGTGCCAGCATGCCCCCAGGGGGCTTTTTTAATTCACCCCTCCACTTT.

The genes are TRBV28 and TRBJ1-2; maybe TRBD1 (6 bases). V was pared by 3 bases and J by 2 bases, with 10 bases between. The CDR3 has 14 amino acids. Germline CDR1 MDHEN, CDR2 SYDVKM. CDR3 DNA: TGTGCCAGCAGTTTCGGGGGGGCGAACTATGGCTACACCTTC. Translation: CASSFGGANYGYTF.

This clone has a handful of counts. CDR3 sequence reads: CASRGGAGNYGYTF. The CDR3 DNA reads as TGTGCCAGCAGGGGGGGTGCAGGAAACTATGGCTACACCTTC. The rearrangement uses TRBV2 and TRBJ1-2; TRBD1 is a possible D gene (5 bases). CDR3 size: 14 residues. Trimming cost V 6 bases and J 2 bases, with 13 bases left between them. Germline values: CDR1 SNHLY, CDR2 FYNNEI.

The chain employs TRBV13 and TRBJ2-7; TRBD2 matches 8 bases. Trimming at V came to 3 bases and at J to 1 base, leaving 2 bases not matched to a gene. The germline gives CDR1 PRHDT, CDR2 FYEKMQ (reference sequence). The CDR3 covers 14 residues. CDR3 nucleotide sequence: TGTGCCAGCAGCTTGGCGGGAGGTTCCTACGAGCAGTACTTC. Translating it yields CASSLAGGSYEQYF.

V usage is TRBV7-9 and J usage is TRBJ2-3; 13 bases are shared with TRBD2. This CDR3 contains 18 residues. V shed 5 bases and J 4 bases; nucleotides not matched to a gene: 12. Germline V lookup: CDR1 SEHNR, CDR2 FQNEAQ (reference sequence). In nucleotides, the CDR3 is TGTGCCAGCAGCCTTTTCTCCCCGGGACTAGCGGGATCAGATACGCAGTATTTT. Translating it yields CASSLFSPGLAGSDTQYF.

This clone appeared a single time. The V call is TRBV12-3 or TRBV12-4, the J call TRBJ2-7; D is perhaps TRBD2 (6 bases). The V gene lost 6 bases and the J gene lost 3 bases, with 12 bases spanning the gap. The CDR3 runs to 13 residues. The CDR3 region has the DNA TGTGCCAGCAGCTGGGGCGGGAACTACGAGCAGTACTTC. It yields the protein CASSWGGNYEQYF.

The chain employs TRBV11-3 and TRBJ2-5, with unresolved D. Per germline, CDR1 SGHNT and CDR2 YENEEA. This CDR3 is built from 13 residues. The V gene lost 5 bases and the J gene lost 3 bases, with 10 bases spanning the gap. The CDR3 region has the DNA TGTGCCAGCAGCCCTAGAAGCGAAGAGACCCAGTACTTC. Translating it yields CASSPRSEETQYF.

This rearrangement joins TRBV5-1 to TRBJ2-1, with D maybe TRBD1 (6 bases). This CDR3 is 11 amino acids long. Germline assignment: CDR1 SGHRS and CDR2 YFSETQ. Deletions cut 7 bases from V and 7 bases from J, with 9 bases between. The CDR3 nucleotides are TGCGCCAGCCAACAGGGAAATGAGCAGTTCTTC. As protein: CASQQGNEQFF.

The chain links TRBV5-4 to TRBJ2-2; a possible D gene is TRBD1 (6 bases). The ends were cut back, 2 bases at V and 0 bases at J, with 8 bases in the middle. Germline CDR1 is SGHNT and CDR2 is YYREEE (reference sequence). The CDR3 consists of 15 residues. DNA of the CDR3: TGTGCCAGCAGCTTTTGGACAGCGAACACCGGGGAGCTGTTTTTT. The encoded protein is CASSFWTANTGELFF.

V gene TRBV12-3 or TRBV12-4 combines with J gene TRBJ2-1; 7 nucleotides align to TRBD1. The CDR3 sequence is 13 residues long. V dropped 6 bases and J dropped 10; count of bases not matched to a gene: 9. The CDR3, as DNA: TGTGCCAGCAGAGTGGGACAGCGTACGGAGCAGTTCTTC. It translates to CASRVGQRTEQFF.

The CDR3: CATSTEKGQGIPSNYGYTF. As DNA, the CDR3 is TGTGCCACCAGCACAGAGAAGGGGCAGGGCATTCCCTCTAACTATGGCTACACCTTC. This chain uses TRBV15 with TRBJ1-2; D is perhaps TRBD1 (5 bases). The germline CDR1 and CDR2 sequences are LNHNV and YYDKDF (reference sequence). V was pared by 4 bases and J by 0 bases, with 24 bases between. There are 19 residues in the CDR3.

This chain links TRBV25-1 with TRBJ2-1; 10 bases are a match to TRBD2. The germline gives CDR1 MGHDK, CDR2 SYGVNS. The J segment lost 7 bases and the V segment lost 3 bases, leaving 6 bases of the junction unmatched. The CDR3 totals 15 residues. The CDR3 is CASSDASGSGNEQFF. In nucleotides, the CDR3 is TGTGCCAGCAGTGATGCTAGCGGGAGTGGGAATGAGCAGTTCTTC.

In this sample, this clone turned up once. This chain's CDR3 is CASSWGNTDTQYF. Here the CDR3 DNA reads TGTGCCAGCAGCTGGGGCAACACAGATACGCAGTATTTT. This chain links TRBV3-1 (or the pseudogene TRBV3-2) with TRBJ2-3; possible D gene TRBD1, 5 bases. Germline V CDR1 and CDR2: LGHDT, YNNKEL (reference sequence). The CDR3 totals 13 residues. The V end was cut by 5 bases, the J end by 2 bases, with 8 bases between.

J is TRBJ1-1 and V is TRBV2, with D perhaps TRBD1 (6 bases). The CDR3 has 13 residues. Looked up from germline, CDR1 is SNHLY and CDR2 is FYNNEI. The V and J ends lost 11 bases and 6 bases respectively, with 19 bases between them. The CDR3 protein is CAVREGVRAEAFF. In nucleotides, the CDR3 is TGTGCCGTCCGGGAGGGGGTCCGAGCTGAAGCTTTCTTT.

The CDR3 region has the DNA TGTGCCAGCACCAACAGGGAACGACTGTTTTTT. Translated: CASTNRERLFF. The chain joins TRBV6-6 to TRBJ1-4; the D gene is possibly TRBD1 (6 bases). Germline lookup yields CDR1 MNHNY and CDR2 SVGAGI (reference sequence). This CDR3 is built from 11 residues. V lost 7 bases and J lost 13, with 13 bases in between.

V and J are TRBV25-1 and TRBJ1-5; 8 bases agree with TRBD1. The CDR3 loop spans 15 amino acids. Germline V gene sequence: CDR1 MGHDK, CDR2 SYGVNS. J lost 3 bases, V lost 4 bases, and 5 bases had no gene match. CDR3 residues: CASSAGQGFNQPQHF. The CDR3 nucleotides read TGTGCCAGCAGTGCAGGACAGGGTTTCAATCAGCCCCAGCATTTT. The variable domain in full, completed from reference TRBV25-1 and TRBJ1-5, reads EADIYQTPRYLVIGTGKKITLECSQTMGHDKMYWYQQDPGMELHLIHYSYGVNSTEKGDLSSESTVSRIRTEHFPLTLESARPSHTSQYLCASSAGQGFNQPQHFGDGTRLSIL.

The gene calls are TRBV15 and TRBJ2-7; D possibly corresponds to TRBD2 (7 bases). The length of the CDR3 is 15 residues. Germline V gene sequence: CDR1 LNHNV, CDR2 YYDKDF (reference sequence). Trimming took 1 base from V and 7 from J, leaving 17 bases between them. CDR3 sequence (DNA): TGTGCCACCAGCAGAGGAACGGGGGGCTTAGGTGAGCAGTACTTC. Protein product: CATSRGTGGLGEQYF.

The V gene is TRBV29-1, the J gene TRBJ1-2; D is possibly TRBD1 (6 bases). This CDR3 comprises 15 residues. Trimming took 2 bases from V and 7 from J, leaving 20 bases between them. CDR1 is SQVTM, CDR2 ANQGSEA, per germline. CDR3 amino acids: CSVEPRTGSPVGYTF. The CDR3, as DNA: TGCAGCGTTGAACCCCGAACAGGGAGCCCGGTTGGCTACACCTTC.

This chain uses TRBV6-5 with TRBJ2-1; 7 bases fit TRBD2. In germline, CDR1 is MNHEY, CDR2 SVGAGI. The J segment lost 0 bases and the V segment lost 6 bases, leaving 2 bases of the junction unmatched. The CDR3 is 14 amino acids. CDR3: CASRRGSSYNEQFF. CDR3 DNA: TGTGCCAGCAGGCGCGGGAGCTCCTACAATGAGCAGTTCTTC.

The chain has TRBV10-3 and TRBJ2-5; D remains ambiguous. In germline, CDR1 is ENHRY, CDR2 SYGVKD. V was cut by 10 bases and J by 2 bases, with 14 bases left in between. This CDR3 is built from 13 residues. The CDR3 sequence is CASGYGGQETQYF. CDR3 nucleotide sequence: TGTGCCAGCGGCTATGGCGGTCAAGAGACCCAGTACTTC.